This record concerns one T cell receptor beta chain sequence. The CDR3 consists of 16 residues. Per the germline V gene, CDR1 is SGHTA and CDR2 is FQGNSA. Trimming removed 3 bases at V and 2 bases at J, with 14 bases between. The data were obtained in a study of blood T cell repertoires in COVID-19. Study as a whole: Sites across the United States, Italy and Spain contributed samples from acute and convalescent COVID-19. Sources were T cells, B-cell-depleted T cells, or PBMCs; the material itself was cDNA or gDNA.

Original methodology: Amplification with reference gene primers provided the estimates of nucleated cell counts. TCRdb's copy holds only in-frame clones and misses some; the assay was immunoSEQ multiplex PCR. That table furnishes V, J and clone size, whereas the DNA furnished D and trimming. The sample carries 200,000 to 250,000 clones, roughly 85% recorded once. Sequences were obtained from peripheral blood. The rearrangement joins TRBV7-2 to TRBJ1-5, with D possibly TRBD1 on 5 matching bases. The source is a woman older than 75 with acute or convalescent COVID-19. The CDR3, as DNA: TGTGCCAGCAGCTTTCAACCTGGGGCAGGCAATCAGCCCCAGCATTTT. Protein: CASSFQPGAGNQPQHF.